The 18 T cell receptor beta chains listed next were all sequenced from one sample in a study of T cells in women clearing cervical HPV infection. This table comes from immunoSEQ multiplex PCR, and its TCRdb copy is limited to in-frame clones, with some not included. The table for this sample gives about 44,000 clones. Specimen: blood buffy coat. The receptors were gathered from a woman between 18 and 69 years old with a cervical HPV16 infection that either progressed to CIN3+ or cleared (not recorded which).

Turning to this clone: The DNA ends 3 residues before the CDR3 does, and the rest of the CDR3 is filled in from the germline J gene. The chain couples TRBV5-1 to TRBJ2-5; tentative D call: TRBD2 (6 bases). The CDR3 is made up of 13 amino acids. Trimming pared 3 bases from V and 7 bases from J, leaving 13 bases between. Germline CDR1 is SGHRS and CDR2 is YFSETQ. The CDR3 loop reads CASSWTTAGTQYF. The sequenced CDR3 bases are TGCGCCAGCAGCTGGACTACCGCCGGGACC. Looking up the rest from reference TRBV5-1 and TRBJ2-5 gives the full variable domain: KAGVTQTPRYLIKTRGQQVTLSCSPISGHRSVSWYQQTPGQGLQFLFEYFSETQRNKGNFPGRFSGRQFSNSRSEMNVSTLELGDSALYLCASSWTTAGTQYFGPGTRLLVL.

For this clone: The CDR3 is cut off 3 residues early in the read; its end comes from the germline J gene. This chain joins TRBV2 and TRBJ2-3; the D gene is possibly TRBD1 (6 bases). Between the trimmed V and J ends, which lost 6 bases and 4 bases, there was a span of 14 bases. Per germline, CDR1 SNHLY and CDR2 FYNNEI. CDR3 length: 14 residues. The CDR3 spells CASRGDTMADTQYF. Incomplete CDR3 DNA: TGTGCCAGCAGGGGGGACACGATGGCAGATACG.

As for this clone: Read sequence stops 3 residues before the CDR3 end, and the germline J gene provides the missing end. The chain is built from TRBV7-9 and TRBJ1-5; D is perhaps TRBD1 (6 bases). Germline CDR1 SEHNR, CDR2 FQNEAQ (reference sequence). This CDR3 spans 13 amino acids. Trimming removed 5 bases from V and 6 bases from J, with 11 bases in between. CDR3 sequence: CASSSGQTQPQHF. The sequenced part of the CDR3 DNA is TGTGCCAGCAGCAGCGGACAGACTCAGCCC.

A note on this clone: Sequencing ends 3 residues short of the CDR3 end; the germline J gene provides the rest. The rearrangement links TRBV19 to TRBJ1-4; TRBD1 aligns across 7 bases. CDR1 is LNHDA and CDR2 is SQIVND in the germline V gene (reference sequence). J gave up 6 bases and V 4 bases, and 8 bases lay outside the gene matches. The CDR3 runs 15 residues. This CDR3 reads CASSRHGTADEKLFF. The CDR3 DNA, read in part, is TGTGCCAGTAGTAGACACGGGACAGCGGATGAAAAA.

With respect to this clone: The read stops 3 residues short of the end of the CDR3; the missing end is completed from the germline J gene. V and J are TRBV20-1 and TRBJ2-7; 10 nucleotides match TRBD1. The germline CDR1 and CDR2 sequences are DFQATT and SNEGSKA (reference sequence). The CDR3 is 12 amino acids. V gave up 7 bases and J gave up 5 bases; unmatched junction bases: 5. CDR3 sequence reads: CSVLGQGDEQYF. CDR3 bases read: TGCAGTGTCCTCGGACAGGGGGACGAG.

With regard to this clone: The read ends 3 residues shy of where the CDR3 ends; the end is completed using the germline J gene. The rearrangement joins TRBV7-6 to TRBJ1-2; possibly TRBD1 for D (5 bases). Germline V gene data show CDR1 as SGHVS and CDR2 as FNYEAQ. The CDR3 covers 15 residues. The CDR3 spells CASSLRRQPDVDYTF. Partial CDR3 DNA: TGTGCCAGCAGCTTACGGCGACAGCCCGACGTCGAC.

As to this clone: Read sequence stops 3 residues before the CDR3 end, and the germline J gene provides the missing end. The J gene is TRBJ2-7, the V gene TRBV20-1; 8 bases fit TRBD2. Germline V lookup: CDR1 DFQATT, CDR2 SNEGSKA (reference sequence). J was trimmed by 4 bases and V by 0 bases; bases with no gene match: 8. The CDR3 extends over 15 amino acids. CDR3 region: CSARELAGFTYEQYF. Partial CDR3 DNA: TGCAGTGCTAGAGAGCTAGCGGGCTTTACTTACGAG.

On this clone itself: The missing CDR3 end, 3 residues past where the read stops, is filled in from the germline J gene. The chain uses TRBV5-4 and TRBJ1-6, with 9 bases that match TRBD1. V shed 4 bases and J 7 bases; nucleotides not matched to a gene: 6. This CDR3 contains 15 residues. Germline CDR1 SGHNT, CDR2 YYREEE (reference sequence). CDR3 loop: CASSAGQGMNSPLHF. CDR3 DNA (partial): TGTGCCAGCAGCGCGGGACAGGGAATGAATTCACCC.

Regarding this clone: Read coverage stops 3 residues before the CDR3 terminus; the germline J gene supplies the remainder. The chain employs TRBV7-2 and TRBJ2-7; tentatively, D is TRBD2 (6 bases). The CDR3 extends over 14 amino acids. The germline V and J ends were trimmed by 3 bases and 2 bases, with 11 bases remaining between them. Looked up from germline, CDR1 is SGHTA and CDR2 is FQGNSA. The CDR3 sequence is CASSFNSGTYEQYF. The CDR3 DNA, read in part, is TGTGCCAGCAGCTTTAATAGCGGTACCTACGAG. Combining the CDR3 with reference TRBV7-2 and TRBJ2-7 gives the whole variable domain GAGVSQSPSNKVTEKGKDVELRCDPISGHTALYWYRQSLGQGLEFLIYFQGNSAPDKSGLPSDRFSAERTGGSVSTLTIQRTQQEDSAVYLCASSFNSGTYEQYFGPGTRLTVT.

As to this clone: The read ends 3 residues before the CDR3 terminus; that terminus is restored from the germline J gene. The rearrangement joins TRBV7-6 to TRBJ2-1; 7 bases line up with TRBD1. Germline CDR1 is SGHVS and CDR2 is FNYEAQ. CDR3 length equals 15 residues. The J segment lost 6 bases and the V segment lost 2 bases, leaving 7 bases of the junction unmatched. CDR3 loop: CASSLTGTEGNEQFF. The DNA read from the CDR3 is TGTGCCAGCAGCTTAACCGGGACAGAGGGCAATGAG.

With regard to this clone: Read coverage stops 3 residues before the CDR3 terminus; the germline J gene supplies the remainder. The rearrangement links TRBV20-1 to TRBJ1-2; D perhaps matches TRBD1 (5 bases). Germline lookup yields CDR1 DFQATT and CDR2 SNEGSKA (reference sequence). Trimming removed 4 bases from V and 4 bases from J, with 13 bases in between. CDR3 length equals 13 residues. The CDR3 spells CSAKIGGGYGYTF. The part of the CDR3 DNA that was read is TGCAGTGCTAAAATCGGGGGAGGCTATGGC.

Partial CDR3 DNA: TGTGCCAGCAGCCTATCCGGGACAGATACG. As protein: CASSLSGTDT. The full CDR3 protein reads CASSLSGTDTAFF. The V and J genes are TRBV7-9 and TRBJ1-1; TRBD1 matches 7 bases. The CDR3 is cut off 3 residues early in the read; its end comes from the germline J gene. The length of the CDR3 is 13 residues. The V gene's germline CDR1 is SEHNR and CDR2 FQNEAQ (reference sequence). The variable domain in full, completed from reference TRBV7-9 and TRBJ1-1, reads DTGVSQNPRHKITKRGQNVTFRCDPISEHNRLYWYRQTLGQGPEFLTYFQNEAQLEKSRLLSDRFSAERPKGSFSTLEIQRTEQGDSAMYLCASSLSGTDTAFFGQGTRLTVV.

As concerns this clone: The read gets to within 3 residues of the CDR3 end, and the germline J gene fills in the rest. The chain has TRBV6-1 and TRBJ2-2; D not certain. Deletions cut 2 bases from V and 4 bases from J, with 8 bases between. The CDR3 sequence is 14 residues long. Germline CDR1 MNHNS, CDR2 SASEGT. The CDR3 loop reads CASSEIGFTGELFF. CDR3 DNA (partial): TGTGCCAGCAGTGAAATAGGGTTCACCGGGGAG.

Notes on this clone: The CDR3 end is not reached by the read, which stops 3 residues before it; the germline J gene fills it in. The chain uses TRBV30 and TRBJ2-7, with D possibly matching TRBD2 (5 bases). There are 12 residues in the CDR3. V lost 3 bases, J lost 1 base, and 7 bases lay in between. Germline loops: CDR1 GTSNPN, CDR2 SVGIG (reference sequence). The chain's CDR3 is CAWSGGSYEQYF. The part of the CDR3 DNA that was read is TGTGCCTGGAGCGGCGGGTCCTACGAG.

With regard to this clone: The read terminates 3 residues ahead of where the CDR3 ends, so the germline J gene completes it. V gene TRBV9 combines with J gene TRBJ2-3; D gene uncertain. CDR1 is SGDLS and CDR2 is YYNGEE in the germline V gene. The CDR3 length is 15 residues. Trimming cost V 0 bases and J 3 bases, with 11 bases left between them. The CDR3 reads CASSVGPGSTDTQYF. The CDR3 bases that were read are TGTGCCAGCAGCGTAGGCCCGGGTAGTACAGATACG.

With respect to this clone: The missing CDR3 end, 3 residues past where the read stops, is filled in from the germline J gene. V and J are TRBV20-1 and TRBJ2-5, with 11 bases identical to TRBD2. The CDR3 loop spans 17 amino acids. The ends lost 5 bases at V and 3 bases at J; junction bases unmatched: 14. Germline V gives CDR1 DFQATT, CDR2 SNEGSKA (reference sequence). CDR3 amino acids: CSAAGTVLTSGEETQYF. Incomplete CDR3 DNA: TGCAGTGCTGCCGGTACGGTCTTGACTAGCGGGGAAGAGACC.

A remark on this clone: The read is 3 residues too short to cover the CDR3 end, so that end is filled in from the germline J gene. V and J are TRBV5-1 and TRBJ2-6, with TRBD1 as a possible D gene (6 bases). Germline CDR1 is SGHRS and CDR2 is YFSETQ. V lost 9 bases and J 3 bases, leaving 19 bases between the germline ends. This CDR3 has 16 amino acids. Incomplete CDR3 DNA: TGCGCCACCTCAACAGGGAGATGGGGTGGGGCCAACGTC. Amino acids: CATSTGRWGGANV. The full-length CDR3 reads as CATSTGRWGGANVLTF.

Remarks on this clone: Read data end 3 residues before the CDR3 end; the end is taken from the germline J gene. This sequence joins TRBV5-1 and TRBJ2-5, with D maybe TRBD2 (6 bases). The length of the CDR3 is 15 residues. Trimming removed 0 bases from V and 2 bases from J, with 11 bases in between. Looked up from germline, CDR1 is SGHRS and CDR2 is YFSETQ. This CDR3 is CASSLAGGWQETQYF. The sequenced CDR3 bases are TGCGCCAGCAGCTTGGCCGGAGGGTGGCAAGAGACC. Full variable domain (missing parts from reference TRBV5-1 and TRBJ2-5): KAGVTQTPRYLIKTRGQQVTLSCSPISGHRSVSWYQQTPGQGLQFLFEYFSETQRNKGNFPGRFSGRQFSNSRSEMNVSTLELGDSALYLCASSLAGGWQETQYFGPGTRLLVL.